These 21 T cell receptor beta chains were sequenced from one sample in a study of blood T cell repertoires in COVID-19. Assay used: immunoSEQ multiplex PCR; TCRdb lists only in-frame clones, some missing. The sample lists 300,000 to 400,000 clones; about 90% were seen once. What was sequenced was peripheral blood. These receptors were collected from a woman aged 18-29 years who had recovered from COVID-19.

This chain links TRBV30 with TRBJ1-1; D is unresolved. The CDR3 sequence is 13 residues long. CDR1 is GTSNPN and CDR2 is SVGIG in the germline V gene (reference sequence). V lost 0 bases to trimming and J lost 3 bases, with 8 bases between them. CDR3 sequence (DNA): TGTGCCTGGAGTGTACCAGTCTACACTGAAGCTTTCTTT. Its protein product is CAWSVPVYTEAFF.

CDR3 nucleotides: TGTGCCAGCAGCTTAAGGTGGAGCTCCTACAATGAGCAGTTCTTC. Its protein product is CASSLRWSSYNEQFF. This chain connects TRBV11-2 to TRBJ2-1; D is ambiguous. Germline V gives CDR1 SGHAT, CDR2 FQNNGV. This CDR3 contains 15 residues. Between the trimmed V and J ends, which lost 2 bases and 0 bases, there was a span of 8 bases.

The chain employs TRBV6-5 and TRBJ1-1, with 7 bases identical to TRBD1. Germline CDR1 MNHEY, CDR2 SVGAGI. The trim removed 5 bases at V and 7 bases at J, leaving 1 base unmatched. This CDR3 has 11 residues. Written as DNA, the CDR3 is TGTGCCAGCAGTAGACAGGGTGAAGCTTTCTTT. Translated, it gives CASSRQGEAFF.

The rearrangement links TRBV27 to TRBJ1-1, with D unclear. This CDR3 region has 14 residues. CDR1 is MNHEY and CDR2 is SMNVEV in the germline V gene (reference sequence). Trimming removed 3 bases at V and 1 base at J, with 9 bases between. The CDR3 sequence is CASSLRGANTEAFF. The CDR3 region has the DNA TGTGCCAGCAGTTTGCGGGGTGCGAACACTGAAGCTTTCTTT.

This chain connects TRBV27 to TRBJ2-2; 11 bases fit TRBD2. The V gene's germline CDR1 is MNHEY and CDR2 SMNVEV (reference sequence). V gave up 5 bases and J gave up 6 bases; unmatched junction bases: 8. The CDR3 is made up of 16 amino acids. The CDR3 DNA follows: TGTGCCAGCAGTACCCTTAGCGGGAGGGCCTCCGGGGAGCTGTTTTTT. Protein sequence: CASSTLSGRASGELFF.

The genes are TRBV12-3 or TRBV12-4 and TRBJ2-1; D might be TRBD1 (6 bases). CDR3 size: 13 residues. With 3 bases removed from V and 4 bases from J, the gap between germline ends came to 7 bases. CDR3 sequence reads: CASSFGQYNEQFF. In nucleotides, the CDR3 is TGTGCCAGCAGTTTCGGACAGTACAATGAGCAGTTCTTC.

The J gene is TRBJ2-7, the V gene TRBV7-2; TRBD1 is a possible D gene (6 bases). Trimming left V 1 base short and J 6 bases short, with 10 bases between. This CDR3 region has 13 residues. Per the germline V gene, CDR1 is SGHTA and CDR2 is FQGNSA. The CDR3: CASSLGRDTEQYV. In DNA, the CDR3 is TGTGCCAGCAGCTTAGGCAGGGACACCGAGCAGTACGTC.

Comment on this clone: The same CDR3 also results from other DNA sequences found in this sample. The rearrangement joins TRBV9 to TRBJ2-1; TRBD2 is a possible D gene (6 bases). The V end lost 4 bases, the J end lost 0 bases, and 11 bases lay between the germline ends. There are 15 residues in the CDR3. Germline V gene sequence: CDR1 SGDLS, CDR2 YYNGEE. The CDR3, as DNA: TGTGCCAGCAGCCCCGTCGGGAGCTCCTACAATGAGCAGTTCTTC. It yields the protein CASSPVGSSYNEQFF.

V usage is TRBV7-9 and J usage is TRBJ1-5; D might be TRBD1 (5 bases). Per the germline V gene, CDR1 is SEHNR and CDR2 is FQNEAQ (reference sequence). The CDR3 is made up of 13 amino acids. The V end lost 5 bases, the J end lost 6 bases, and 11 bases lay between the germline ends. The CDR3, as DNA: TGTGCCAGCAGCCCGGGAGGGGCTCAGCCCCAGCATTTT. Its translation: CASSPGGAQPQHF.

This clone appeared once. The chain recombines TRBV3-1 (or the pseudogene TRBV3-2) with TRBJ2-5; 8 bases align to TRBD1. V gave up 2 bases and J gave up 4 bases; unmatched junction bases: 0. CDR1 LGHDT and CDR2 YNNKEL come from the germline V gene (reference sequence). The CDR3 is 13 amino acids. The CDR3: CASSQTGGETQYF. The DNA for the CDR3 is TGTGCCAGCAGCCAAACAGGGGGAGAGACCCAGTACTTC.

CDR3 DNA sequence: TGTGCCAGCGTAGCGGGAGATGTCAACGAGCAGTACGTC. Residues: CASVAGDVNEQYV. The chain joins TRBV2 to TRBJ2-7; 9 bases line up with TRBD2. The CDR3 spans 13 residues. Trimming cost V 8 bases and J 5 bases; bases outside gene matches: 7. The germline V gene has CDR1 SNHLY and CDR2 FYNNEI.

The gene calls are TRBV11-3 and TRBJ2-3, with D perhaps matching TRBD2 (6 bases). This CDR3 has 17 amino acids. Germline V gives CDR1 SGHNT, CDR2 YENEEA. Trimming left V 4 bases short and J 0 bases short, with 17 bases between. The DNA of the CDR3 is TGTGCCAGCAGCTCAAAACTGGGTAGCGGTAGCACAGATACGCAGTATTTT. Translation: CASSSKLGSGSTDTQYF. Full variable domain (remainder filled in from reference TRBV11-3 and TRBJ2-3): EAGVVQSPRYKIIEKKQPVAFWCNPISGHNTLYWYLQNLGQGPELLIRYENEEAVDDSQLPKDRFSAERLKGVDSTLKIQPAELGDSAVYLCASSSKLGSGSTDTQYFGPGTRLTVL.

The CDR3, as DNA: TGTGCCAGTAGTGTAGGACTAGCGAACACCGGGGAGCTGTTTTTT. Protein: CASSVGLANTGELFF. The J gene is TRBJ2-2, the V gene TRBV19; 7 bases agree with TRBD2. V lost 5 bases and J lost 0; bases outside the gene matches: 3. Germline-derived CDR1 and CDR2 are LNHDA and SQIVND (reference sequence). This CDR3 has 15 amino acids. Using reference TRBV19 and TRBJ2-2 for the parts outside the CDR3, the full variable domain is DGGITQSPKYLFRKEGQNVTLSCEQNLNHDAMYWYRQDPGQGLRLIYYSQIVNDFQKGDIAEGYSVSREKKESFPLTVTSAQKNPTAFYLCASSVGLANTGELFFGEGSRLTVL.

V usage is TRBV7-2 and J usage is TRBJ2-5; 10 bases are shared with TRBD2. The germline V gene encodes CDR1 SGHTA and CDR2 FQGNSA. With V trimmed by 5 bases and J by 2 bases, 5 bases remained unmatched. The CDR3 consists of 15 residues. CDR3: CASSQGLAAQETQYF. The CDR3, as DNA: TGTGCCAGCAGCCAAGGACTAGCGGCACAAGAGACCCAGTACTTC.

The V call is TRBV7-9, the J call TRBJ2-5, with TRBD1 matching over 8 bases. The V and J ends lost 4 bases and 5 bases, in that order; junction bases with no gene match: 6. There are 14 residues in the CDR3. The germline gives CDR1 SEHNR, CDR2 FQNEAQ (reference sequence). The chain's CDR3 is CASSSGGLGETQYF. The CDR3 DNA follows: TGTGCCAGCAGCTCAGGGGGCTTAGGGGAGACCCAGTACTTC.

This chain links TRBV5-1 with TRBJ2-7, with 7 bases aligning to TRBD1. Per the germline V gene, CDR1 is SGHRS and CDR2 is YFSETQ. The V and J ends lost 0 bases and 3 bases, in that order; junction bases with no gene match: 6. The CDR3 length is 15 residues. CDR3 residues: CASSLGDREVYEQYV. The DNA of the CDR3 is TGCGCCAGCAGCTTGGGGGACAGAGAAGTCTACGAGCAGTACGTC.

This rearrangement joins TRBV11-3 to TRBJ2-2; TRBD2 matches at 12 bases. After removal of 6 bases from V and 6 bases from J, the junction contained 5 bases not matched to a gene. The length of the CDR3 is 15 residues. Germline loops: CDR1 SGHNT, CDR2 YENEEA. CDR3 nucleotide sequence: TGTGCCAGCAGTGCTAGCGGGAGGGCCCCCGGGGAGCTGTTTTTT. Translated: CASSASGRAPGELFF.

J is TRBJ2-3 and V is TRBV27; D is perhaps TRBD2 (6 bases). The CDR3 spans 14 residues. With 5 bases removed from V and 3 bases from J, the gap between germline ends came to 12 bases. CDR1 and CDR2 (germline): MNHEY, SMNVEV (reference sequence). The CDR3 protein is CASSPLGRTDTQYF. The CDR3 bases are TGTGCCAGCAGTCCTCTCGGGAGAACAGATACGCAGTATTTT.

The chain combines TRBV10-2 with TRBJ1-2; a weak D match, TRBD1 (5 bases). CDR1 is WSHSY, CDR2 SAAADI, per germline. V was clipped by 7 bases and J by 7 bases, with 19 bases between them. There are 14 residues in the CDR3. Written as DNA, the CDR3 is TGCGCCAGCACCTGCGCGGGGACCTATTGTGGCTACACCTTC. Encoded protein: CASTCAGTYCGYTF.

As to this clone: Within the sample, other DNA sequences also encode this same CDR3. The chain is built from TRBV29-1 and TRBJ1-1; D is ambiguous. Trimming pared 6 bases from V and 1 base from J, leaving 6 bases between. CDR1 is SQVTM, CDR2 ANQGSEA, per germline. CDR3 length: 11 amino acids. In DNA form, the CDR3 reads TGCAGCGTATCGGGGAACACTGAAGCTTTCTTT. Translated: CSVSGNTEAFF.

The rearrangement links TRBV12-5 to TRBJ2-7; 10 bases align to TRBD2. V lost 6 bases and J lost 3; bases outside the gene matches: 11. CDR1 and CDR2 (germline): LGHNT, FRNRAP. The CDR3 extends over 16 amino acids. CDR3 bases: TGTGCTAGTGGACCAATGGGGCTAGCGGGAGTCTACGAGCAGTACGTC. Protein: CASGPMGLAGVYEQYV.